Listed here is a single TCR beta chain. The sample originates from a study of cytomegalovirus exposure and HLA in healthy donors. Study as a whole: Roughly 180 million T cells yielded some 100 million unique TCR beta sequences, as an earlier analysis found.

The CDR3 length is 14 residues. V was trimmed by 0 bases and J by 0 bases, leaving 7 bases between them. CDR1 and CDR2 from the germline V gene are SGHNT and YYREEE (reference sequence). Primers for the PCR totalled 60 Vbeta and 13 Jbeta. Some clones are missing from TCRdb's copy, which holds only in-frame ones; the method was immunoSEQ multiplex PCR. The data contain approximately 140,000 clones, 79% of them singletons. Donors were nominally healthy when sampled, though unrecorded immune exposures were likely. The sequence was obtained from a man in his forties or fifties in good health and CMV-seropositive. The V gene is TRBV5-4, the J gene TRBJ2-7; D not resolved. Sequenced sample: PBMCs. The CDR3 spells CASSLGKRSYEQYF. The CDR3 DNA reads as TGTGCCAGCAGCTTGGGCAAGCGCTCCTACGAGCAGTACTTC.